This T cell receptor beta chain was sequenced during a study of CD8 T cells in Susac syndrome (dated by TCRdb to between 2018 and 2020). A note on the overall study: Among the sequenced Susac syndrome patients, over five had clinically active disease and about eight were in clinical remission. The study used repertoire sequencing to test whether antigen drove CD8+ T cell activation and differentiation in Susac syndrome. CD8+ T cell repertoire clonality was compared between about a dozen healthy donors, roughly 14 Susac syndrome patients and 15 multiple sclerosis patients. At the time of blood withdrawal, Susac syndrome patients were either therapy-naive, taking corticosteroids (with some also receiving IVIg), or on IVIg alone. Findings and caveats that apply to the study as a whole: More than 15 Susac-specific public clones were identified in the total CD8+ repertoire, and roughly five Susac-specific public clones were identified in the CD8+ TEMRA repertoire. Susac syndrome CD8+ repertoires showed clonal expansion, highest in CD8+ TEMRA cells and greater in clinically active than remitting patients. The number of individuals in the TCR sequencing and HLA analysis was recognized as being relatively small.

Peripheral blood CD8+ and CD4+ T cells from healthy donors, Susac syndrome patients and multiple sclerosis patients were profiled by high-throughput TCR beta sequencing. The Susac syndrome patients fulfilled recently defined diagnostic criteria for either definite or probable disease. Bulk CD8+ and CD4+ T cells were purified by magnetic negative isolation, while CD8+ TEMRA cells were enriched using FACS. Blood was collected in EDTA tubes and processed within 24 hours, with PBMCs isolated through density gradient centrifugation. PBMCs intended for TCR sequencing were frozen in liquid nitrogen and were later thawed in a 37 degrees C water bath. A purity of at least 90% was achieved for sorted or isolated CD4+, CD8+ and CD8+ TEMRA cells. Measured from the cysteine to the phenylalanine, the CDR3 is 15 residues long. Only the CDR3 DNA stays, 45 bases, in frame from base 1. Per the germline V gene, SQVTM is the CDR1 and ANQGSEA is the CDR2. V is reduced by 1 base and J by 8 bases, leaving a spacing of 18 bases between them.

RNA was extracted using the RNeasy kit, and about 0.5 to 1 ug of the RNA was reverse transcribed with random hexamers. TCR beta CDR3 regions were amplified with the immunoSEQ multiplex PCR assay covering 54 Vbeta and 13 Jbeta segments. PCR amplification bias was corrected by using a synthetic template baseline for primer optimization and computational correction. The source study handled its data this way. Reads were annotated to V, D and J genes according to IMGT and were analyzed with immunoSEQ Analyzer, with only productive sequences retained. Clonality was calculated as one minus the Shannon entropy normalized by log2 of the number of productive unique sequences. For each patient and control, public and private clones were evaluated within the 100 most prevalent clones. A clone was defined as Susac-specific if it was absent from the healthy and MS cohorts, from approximately 980 published viral clones and from other ImmuneACCESS disease sequences. The public reads were reanalyzed by TCRdb: fastp trimming at Q25, MiXCR alignment, in-frame beta chains only. Each CDR3 protein appears once, grouped with its most common genes and DNA. TCRdb, not the authors, supplied the V and J calls. Counted in this sample were some 96,000 distinct CDR3 sequences; 95% of them appeared once. The top ten constitute 0.3% of the sample.

Details on this clonotype: The target of this receptor is not known. No much larger clonotype is one base removed from it; base qualities were not supplied.

The chain is made from TRBV29-1 and TRBJ2-1; a weak D assignment points to TRBD1 (6 bases agree). The sample taken for sequencing was CD8+ T cells from PBMCs. This TCR derives from a human donor with Susac syndrome. The CDR3 has the sequence CSVEGGHTEVDEQFF. The bases read TGCAGCGTTGAAGGGGGACACACGGAGGTGGATGAGCAGTTCTTC.